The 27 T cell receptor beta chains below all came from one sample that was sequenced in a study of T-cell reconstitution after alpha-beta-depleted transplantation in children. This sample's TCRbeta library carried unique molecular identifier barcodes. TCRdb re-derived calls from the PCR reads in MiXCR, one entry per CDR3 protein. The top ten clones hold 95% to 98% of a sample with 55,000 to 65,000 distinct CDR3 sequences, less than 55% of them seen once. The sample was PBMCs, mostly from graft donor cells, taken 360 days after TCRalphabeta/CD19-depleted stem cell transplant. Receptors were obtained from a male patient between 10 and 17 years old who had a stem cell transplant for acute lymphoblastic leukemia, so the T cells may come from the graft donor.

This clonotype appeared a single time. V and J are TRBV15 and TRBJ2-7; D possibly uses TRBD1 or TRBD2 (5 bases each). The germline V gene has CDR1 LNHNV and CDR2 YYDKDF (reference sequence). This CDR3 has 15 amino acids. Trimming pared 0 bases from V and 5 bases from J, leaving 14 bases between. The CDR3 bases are TGTGCCACCAGCAGAGATCTGGGGGTCCCTAACGAGCAGTACTTC. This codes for CATSRDLGVPNEQYF.

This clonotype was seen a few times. The CDR3 nucleotides read TGTGCCAGCAGCTTTACCTTCCCAGGGCGGTCCTACAATGAGCAGTTCTTC. Translating gives CASSFTFPGRSYNEQFF. V usage is TRBV7-6 and J usage is TRBJ2-1, with TRBD1 as a possible D gene (5 bases). The CDR3 is made up of 17 amino acids. Trimming removed 3 bases at V and 1 base at J, with 16 bases between. From germline, CDR1 is SGHVS and CDR2 FNYEAQ.

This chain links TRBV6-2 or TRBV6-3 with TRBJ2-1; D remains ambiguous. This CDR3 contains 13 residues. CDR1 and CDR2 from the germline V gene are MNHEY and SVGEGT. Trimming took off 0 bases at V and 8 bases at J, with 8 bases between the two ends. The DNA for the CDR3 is TGTGCCAGCAGTTACTCCTGGAGCGATGAGCAGTTCTTC. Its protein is CASSYSWSDEQFF.

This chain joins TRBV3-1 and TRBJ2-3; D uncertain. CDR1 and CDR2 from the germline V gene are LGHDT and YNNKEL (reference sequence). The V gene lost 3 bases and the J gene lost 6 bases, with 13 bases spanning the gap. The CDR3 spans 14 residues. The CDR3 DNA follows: TGTGCCAGCAGCCAGGACGCGCCGAGGGATACGCAGTATTTT. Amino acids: CASSQDAPRDTQYF.

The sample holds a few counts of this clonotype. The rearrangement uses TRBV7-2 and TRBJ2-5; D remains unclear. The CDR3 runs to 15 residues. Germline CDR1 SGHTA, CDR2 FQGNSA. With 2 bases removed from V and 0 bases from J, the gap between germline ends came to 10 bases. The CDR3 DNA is TGTGCCAGCAGCTTAAGAATCGCGTACCAAGAGACCCAGTACTTC. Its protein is CASSLRIAYQETQYF. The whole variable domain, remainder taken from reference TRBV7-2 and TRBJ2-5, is GAGVSQSPSNKVTEKGKDVELRCDPISGHTALYWYRQSLGQGLEFLIYFQGNSAPDKSGLPSDRFSAERTGGSVSTLTIQRTQQEDSAVYLCASSLRIAYQETQYFGPGTRLLVL.

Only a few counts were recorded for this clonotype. CDR3 in amino acids: CASRPAGGTDTQYF. The CDR3 coding sequence is TGTGCCAGCAGACCTGCCGGGGGCACAGATACGCAGTATTTT. J is TRBJ2-3 and V is TRBV7-7; the D gene is possibly TRBD2 (5 bases). V was pared by 6 bases and J by 1 base, with 11 bases between. CDR3 length equals 14 residues. Germline assignment: CDR1 SSHAT and CDR2 FNYEAQ (reference sequence). The full variable domain, in which reference TRBV7-7 and TRBJ2-3 provide the parts outside the CDR3, is GAGVSQSPRYKVTKRGQDVTLRCDPISSHATLYWYQQALGQGPEFLTYFNYEAQPDKSGLPSDRFSAERPEGSISTLTIQRTEQRDSAMYRCASRPAGGTDTQYFGPGTRLTVL.

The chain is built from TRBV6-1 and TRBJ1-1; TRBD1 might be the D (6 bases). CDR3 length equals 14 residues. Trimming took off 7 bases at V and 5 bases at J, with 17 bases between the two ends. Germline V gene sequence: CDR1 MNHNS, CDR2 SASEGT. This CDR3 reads CASILTWGATEAFF. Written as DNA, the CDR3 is TGTGCCAGCATCCTCACGTGGGGGGCGACTGAAGCTTTCTTT.

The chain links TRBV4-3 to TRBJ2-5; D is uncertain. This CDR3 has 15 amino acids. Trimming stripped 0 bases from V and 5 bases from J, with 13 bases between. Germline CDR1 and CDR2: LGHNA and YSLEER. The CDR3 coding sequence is TGCGCCAGCAGCCAAGAACCCCATATCCGGGAGACCCAGTACTTC. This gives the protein CASSQEPHIRETQYF.

CDR3 in DNA: TGTGCCAGCTCACTAACGGACAGCATGGGAAACACCATATATTTT. Protein sequence: CASSLTDSMGNTIYF. The chain links TRBV18 to TRBJ1-3; TRBD1 is a possible D gene (6 bases). From germline, CDR1 is KGHSH and CDR2 LQKENI. Trimming left V 4 bases short and J 4 bases short, with 14 bases between. The CDR3 contains 15 residues.

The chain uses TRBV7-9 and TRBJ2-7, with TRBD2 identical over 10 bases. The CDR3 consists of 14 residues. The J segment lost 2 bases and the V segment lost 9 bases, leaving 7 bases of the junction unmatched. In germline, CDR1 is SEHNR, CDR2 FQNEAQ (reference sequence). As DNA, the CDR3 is TGTGCCAGTTCCTGGACTAGCGGCACCTACGAGCAGTACTTC. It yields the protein CASSWTSGTYEQYF.

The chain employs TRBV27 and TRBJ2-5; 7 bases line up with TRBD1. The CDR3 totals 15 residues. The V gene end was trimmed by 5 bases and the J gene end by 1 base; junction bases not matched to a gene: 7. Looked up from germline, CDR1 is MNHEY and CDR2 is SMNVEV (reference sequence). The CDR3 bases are TGTGCCAGCAGTCCACTCGGGACAGCCCAAGAGACCCAGTACTTC. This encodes CASSPLGTAQETQYF.

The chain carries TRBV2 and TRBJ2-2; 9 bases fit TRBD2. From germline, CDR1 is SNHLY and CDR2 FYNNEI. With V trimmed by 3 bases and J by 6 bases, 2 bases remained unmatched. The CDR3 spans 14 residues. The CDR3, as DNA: TGTGCCAGCAGTGATAGGACTAGCGCCGGGGAGCTGTTTTTT. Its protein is CASSDRTSAGELFF.

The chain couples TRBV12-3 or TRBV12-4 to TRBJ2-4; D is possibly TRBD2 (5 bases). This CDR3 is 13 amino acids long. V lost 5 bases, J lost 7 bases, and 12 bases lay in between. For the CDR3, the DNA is TGTGCCAGCAGTCGACCGGGGTGGAACATTCAGTACTTC. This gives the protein CASSRPGWNIQYF.

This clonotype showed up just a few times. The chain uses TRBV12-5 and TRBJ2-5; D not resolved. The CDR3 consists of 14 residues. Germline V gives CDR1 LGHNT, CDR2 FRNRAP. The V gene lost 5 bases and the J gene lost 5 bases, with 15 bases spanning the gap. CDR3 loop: CASGPPPPVETQYF. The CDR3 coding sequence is TGTGCTAGTGGTCCCCCCCCACCGGTCGAGACCCAGTACTTC.

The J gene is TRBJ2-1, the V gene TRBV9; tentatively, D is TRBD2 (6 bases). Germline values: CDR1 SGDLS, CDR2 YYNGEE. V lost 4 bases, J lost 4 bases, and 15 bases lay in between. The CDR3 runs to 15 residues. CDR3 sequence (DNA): TGTGCCAGCAGCCTTCTACGGGGGAATTACAATGAGCAGTTCTTC. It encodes CASSLLRGNYNEQFF. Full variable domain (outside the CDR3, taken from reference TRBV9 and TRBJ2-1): DSGVTQTPKHLITATGQRVTLRCSPRSGDLSVYWYQQSLDQGLQFLIQYYNGEERAKGNILERFSAQQFPDLHSELNLSSLELGDSALYFCASSLLRGNYNEQFFGPGTRLTVL.

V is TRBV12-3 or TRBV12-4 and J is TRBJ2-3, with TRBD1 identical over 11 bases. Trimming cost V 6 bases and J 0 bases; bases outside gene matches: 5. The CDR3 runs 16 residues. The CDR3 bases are TGTGCCAGCAGCCCCGGGGACAGGGGGAGCACAGATACGCAGTATTTT. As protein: CASSPGDRGSTDTQYF.

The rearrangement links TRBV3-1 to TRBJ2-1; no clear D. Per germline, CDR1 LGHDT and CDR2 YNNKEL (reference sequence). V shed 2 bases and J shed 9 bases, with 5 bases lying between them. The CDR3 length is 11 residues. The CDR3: CASSQSSEQFF. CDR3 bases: TGTGCCAGCAGCCAATCGTCTGAGCAGTTCTTC.

The CDR3 DNA is TGTGCCACCAGTGACCCTCGATCAATAGCGTCAACCTACAATGAGCAGTTCTTC. Residues: CATSDPRSIASTYNEQFF. The V gene is TRBV24-1, the J gene TRBJ2-1; TRBD2 might be the D (5 bases). V was shortened by 4 bases and J by 2 bases, with 20 bases between the two germline ends. Germline V lookup: CDR1 KGHDR, CDR2 SFDVKD. CDR3 length equals 18 residues.

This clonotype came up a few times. For the CDR3, the DNA is TGTGCCAGCAGTCCACCGGCCGTAGCGGGGTACGAGCAGTACTTC. Translated: CASSPPAVAGYEQYF. V is TRBV12-3 or TRBV12-4 and J is TRBJ2-7; TRBD2 matches 8 bases. The CDR3 is 15 residues long. With V trimmed by 5 bases and J by 4 bases, 10 bases remained unmatched.

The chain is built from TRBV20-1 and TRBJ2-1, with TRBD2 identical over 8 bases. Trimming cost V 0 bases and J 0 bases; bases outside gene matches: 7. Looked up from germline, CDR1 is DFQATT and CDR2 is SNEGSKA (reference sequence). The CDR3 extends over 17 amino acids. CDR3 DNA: TGCAGTGCTAGAGAGGTTGTCGGGGGGGACTCCTACAATGAGCAGTTCTTC. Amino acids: CSAREVVGGDSYNEQFF.

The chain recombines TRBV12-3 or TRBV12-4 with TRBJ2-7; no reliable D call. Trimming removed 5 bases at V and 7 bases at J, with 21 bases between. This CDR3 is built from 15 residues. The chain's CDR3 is CASSPLDLPNGEQYF. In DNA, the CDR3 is TGTGCCAGCAGTCCCCTGGACCTCCCCAACGGAGAGCAGTACTTC.

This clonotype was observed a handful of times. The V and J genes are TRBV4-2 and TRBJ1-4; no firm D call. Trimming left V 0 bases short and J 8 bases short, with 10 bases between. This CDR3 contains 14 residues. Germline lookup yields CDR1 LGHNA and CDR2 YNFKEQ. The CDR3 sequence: CASSQELGPEKLFF. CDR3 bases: TGTGCCAGCAGCCAAGAACTGGGTCCAGAAAAACTGTTTTTT.

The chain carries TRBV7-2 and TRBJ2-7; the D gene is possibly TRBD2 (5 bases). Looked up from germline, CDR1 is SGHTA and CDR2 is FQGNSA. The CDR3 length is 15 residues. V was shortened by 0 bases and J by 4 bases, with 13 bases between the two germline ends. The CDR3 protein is CASSLATGEEYEQYF. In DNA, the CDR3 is TGTGCCAGCAGCTTAGCTACCGGGGAAGAATACGAGCAGTACTTC.

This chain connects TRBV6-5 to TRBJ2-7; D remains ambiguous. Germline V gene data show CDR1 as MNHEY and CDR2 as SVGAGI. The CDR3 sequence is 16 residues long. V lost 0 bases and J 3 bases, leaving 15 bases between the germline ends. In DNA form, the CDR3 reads TGTGCCAGCAGTTACTCGAGTTCCCTAGGCGACTACGAGCAGTACTTC. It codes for CASSYSSSLGDYEQYF.

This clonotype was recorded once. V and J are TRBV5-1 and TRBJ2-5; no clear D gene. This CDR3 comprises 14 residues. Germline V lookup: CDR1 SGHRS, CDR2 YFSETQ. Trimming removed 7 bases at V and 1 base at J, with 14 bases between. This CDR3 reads CASRDTLAQETQYF. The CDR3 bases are TGCGCCAGCCGTGACACTTTGGCCCAAGAGACCCAGTACTTC.

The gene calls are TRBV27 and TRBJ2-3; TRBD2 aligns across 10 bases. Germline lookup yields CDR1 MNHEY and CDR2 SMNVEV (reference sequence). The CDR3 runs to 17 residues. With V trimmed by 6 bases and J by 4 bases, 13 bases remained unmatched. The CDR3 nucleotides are TGTGCCAGCAGAAGACCTAGCGGGAGTGATGTCCCAGATACGCAGTATTTT. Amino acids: CASRRPSGSDVPDTQYF.

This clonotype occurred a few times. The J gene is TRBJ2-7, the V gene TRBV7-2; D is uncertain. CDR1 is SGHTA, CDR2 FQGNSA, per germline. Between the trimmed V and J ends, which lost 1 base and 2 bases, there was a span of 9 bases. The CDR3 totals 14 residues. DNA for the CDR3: TGTGCCAGCAGCTTAGGGCTCAGTCCCTACGAGCAGTACTTC. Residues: CASSLGLSPYEQYF.